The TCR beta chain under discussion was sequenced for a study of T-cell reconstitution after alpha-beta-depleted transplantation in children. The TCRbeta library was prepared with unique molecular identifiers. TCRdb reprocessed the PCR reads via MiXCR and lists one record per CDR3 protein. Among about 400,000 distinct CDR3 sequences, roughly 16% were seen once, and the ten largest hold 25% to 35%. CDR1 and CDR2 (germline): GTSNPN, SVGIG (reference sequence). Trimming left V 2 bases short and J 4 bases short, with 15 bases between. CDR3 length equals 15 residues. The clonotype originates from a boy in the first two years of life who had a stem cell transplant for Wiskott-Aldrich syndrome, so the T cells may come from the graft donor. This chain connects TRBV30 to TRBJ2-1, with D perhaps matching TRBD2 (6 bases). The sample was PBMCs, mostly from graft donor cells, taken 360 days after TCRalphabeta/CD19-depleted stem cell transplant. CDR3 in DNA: TGTGCCTGGAGTTGGTGGAGGGGATTTTACAATGAGCAGTTCTTC. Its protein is CAWSWWRGFYNEQFF.